Shown below are 27 T cell receptor beta chains from a single sample sequenced in a study of blood T cell repertoires in COVID-19. Using immunoSEQ multiplex PCR, the repertoire was profiled, and TCRdb retains in-frame clones only, with some absent. This sample has some 90,000 clones, with around 89% found just once. The source material was peripheral blood. Receptors were obtained from a man between 45 and 60 years old with acute or convalescent COVID-19.

The V call is TRBV7-3, the J call TRBJ2-3; D is undetermined. The germline V gene has CDR1 SGHTA and CDR2 FQGTGA. Trimming left V 3 bases short and J 5 bases short, with 9 bases between. The CDR3 spans 13 residues. Here the CDR3 reads CASSLNSGDTQYF. Written as DNA, the CDR3 is TGTGCCAGCAGCTTGAATTCCGGAGATACGCAGTATTTT.

The sample holds one count of this clone. The V gene is TRBV3-1 (or the pseudogene TRBV3-2), the J gene TRBJ2-1, with 7 nucleotides matching TRBD2. Losses at the gene ends were 2 bases for V and 2 bases for J; bases not matched to a gene: 3. The CDR3 is made up of 15 amino acids. Germline V gene sequence: CDR1 LGHDT, CDR2 YNNKEL (reference sequence). The CDR3: CASSQPGGTYNEQFF. The CDR3, as DNA: TGTGCCAGCAGCCAACCGGGGGGAACCTACAATGAGCAGTTCTTC.

This clone appeared once. This chain links TRBV11-2 with TRBJ1-5; 7 bases map to TRBD1. Trimming at V came to 2 bases and at J to 7 bases, leaving 5 bases not matched to a gene. The CDR3 sequence is 14 residues long. From germline, CDR1 is SGHAT and CDR2 FQNNGV. The CDR3: CASSLTGAEQPQHF. CDR3 bases: TGTGCCAGCAGCTTAACAGGGGCGGAACAGCCCCAGCATTTT.

The V and J genes are TRBV2 and TRBJ2-7; D remains unclear. Germline CDR1 reads SNHLY; CDR2 reads FYNNEI. The CDR3 is made up of 12 amino acids. V shed 4 bases and J shed 0 bases, with 4 bases lying between them. The CDR3 sequence: CASSAFSYEQYF. As DNA, the CDR3 is TGTGCCAGCAGTGCATTCTCCTACGAGCAGTACTTC.

The J gene is TRBJ1-1, the V gene TRBV29-1, with TRBD1 matching over 8 bases. The CDR3 sequence is 13 residues long. The V segment lost 5 bases and the J segment 5 bases; nucleotides outside the gene matches: 7. CDR1 and CDR2 (germline): SQVTM, ANQGSEA. The CDR3 loop reads CSVMQGAQTEAFF. CDR3 nucleotide sequence: TGCAGCGTTATGCAGGGGGCCCAGACTGAAGCTTTCTTT. The variable domain in full, with the rest retrieved from reference TRBV29-1 and TRBJ1-1, is SAVISQKPSRDICQRGTSLTIQCQVDSQVTMMFWYRQQPGQSLTLIATANQGSEATYESGFVIDKFPISRPNLTFSTLTVSNMSPEDSSIYLCSVMQGAQTEAFFGQGTRLTVV.

The rearrangement uses TRBV7-8 and TRBJ1-1, with a possible D match to TRBD1 (6 bases). Germline loops: CDR1 SGHVS, CDR2 FQNEAQ. Between the trimmed V and J ends, which lost 2 bases and 4 bases, there was a span of 8 bases. The CDR3 is 13 residues long. DNA of the CDR3: TGTGCCAGCAGCTTAACAGGGATCACTGAAGCTTTCTTT. It encodes CASSLTGITEAFF.

The chain has TRBV28 and TRBJ1-1, with 7 bases identical to TRBD1. This CDR3 has 16 residues. With 6 bases clipped from V and 0 bases from J, the junction kept 10 bases outside the gene matches. The V gene's germline CDR1 is MDHEN and CDR2 SYDVKM. CDR3 in amino acids: CASRELTGQLNTEAFF. CDR3 DNA: TGTGCCAGCAGGGAGCTGACGGGACAGTTGAACACTGAAGCTTTCTTT.

V and J are TRBV6-6 and TRBJ1-6, with D maybe TRBD1 (6 bases). Between the trimmed V and J ends, which lost 6 bases and 9 bases, there was a span of 18 bases. Germline assignment: CDR1 MNHNY and CDR2 SVGAGI (reference sequence). The CDR3 runs 15 residues. The CDR3 region has the DNA TGTGCCAGCAGCCTACAGGGACAACTTACTTCACCCCTCCACTTT. This translates into CASSLQGQLTSPLHF.

The gene calls are TRBV10-3 and TRBJ2-1; TRBD1 matches 11 bases. The germline gives CDR1 ENHRY, CDR2 SYGVKD. J gave up 8 bases and V 6 bases, and 6 bases lay outside the gene matches. The CDR3 loop spans 14 amino acids. This CDR3 is CAIRGQGGFDEQFF. CDR3 DNA: TGTGCCATCAGGGGACAGGGGGGTTTCGATGAGCAGTTCTTC.

The chain combines TRBV28 with TRBJ1-6; D is ambiguous. The germline V gene encodes CDR1 MDHEN and CDR2 SYDVKM. Trimming took off 6 bases at V and 13 bases at J, with 19 bases between the two ends. The CDR3 is 14 amino acids. CDR3 sequence (DNA): TGTGCCAGCAGACCACTGGCGGGGATCGGCCCCCTCCACTTT. Amino acid sequence: CASRPLAGIGPLHF.

The rearrangement joins TRBV3-1 (or the pseudogene TRBV3-2) to TRBJ1-6; possible D gene TRBD1, 6 bases. The CDR3 is made up of 16 amino acids. The germline CDR1 and CDR2 sequences are LGHDT and YNNKEL (reference sequence). V lost 2 bases and J 5 bases, leaving 13 bases between the germline ends. The DNA of the CDR3 is TGTGCCAGCAGCCAAAGGGGGACACCTAATAATTCACCCCTCCACTTT. Amino acid sequence: CASSQRGTPNNSPLHF.

This clone is a singleton in its sample. The rearrangement uses TRBV28 and TRBJ1-1, with 8 bases fitting TRBD1. V was pared by 5 bases and J by 4 bases, with 6 bases of the junction left unmatched. Germline-derived CDR1 and CDR2 are MDHEN and SYDVKM. This CDR3 region has 14 residues. The CDR3 DNA reads as TGTGCCAGCAGTGGGGATCAGGGGGCCACTGAAGCTTTCTTT. Translation gives CASSGDQGATEAFF.

The V call is TRBV5-1, the J call TRBJ1-6; D remains ambiguous. The CDR3 sequence is 14 residues long. CDR1 and CDR2 from the germline V gene are SGHRS and YFSETQ. V gave up 3 bases and J gave up 7 bases, with 11 bases separating them. The CDR3 bases are TGCGCCAGCAGCTCCGGGTCCTTAAATTCACCCCTCCACTTT. Protein: CASSSGSLNSPLHF.

The genes are TRBV6-1 and TRBJ2-3, with 9 bases fitting TRBD2. After removal of 1 base from V and 4 bases from J, the junction contained 12 bases not matched to a gene. This CDR3 has 18 amino acids. Germline assignment: CDR1 MNHNS and CDR2 SASEGT. CDR3 in amino acids: CASSEDSGGSIRADTQYF. DNA of the CDR3: TGTGCCAGCAGTGAAGATAGCGGGGGCTCCATACGGGCAGATACGCAGTATTTT.

CDR3 DNA: TGTGCCAGCAGCGTAGCGGGTAGAATTAATCAGCCCCAGCATTTT. This translates into CASSVAGRINQPQHF. The genes are TRBV9 and TRBJ1-5; D call uncertain. Germline V gene sequence: CDR1 SGDLS, CDR2 YYNGEE. V was pared by 0 bases and J by 4 bases, with 11 bases between. The CDR3 length is 15 residues.

This chain connects TRBV27 to TRBJ1-3; D is uncertain. The CDR3 extends over 16 amino acids. The V gene's germline CDR1 is MNHEY and CDR2 SMNVEV (reference sequence). Trimming removed 8 bases from V and 2 bases from J, with 19 bases in between. The CDR3 DNA is TGTGCCAGCTCCTCGGCGGGAGGTCCTGCTGGAAACACCATATATTTT. Translation: CASSSAGGPAGNTIYF.

The gene calls are TRBV5-3 and TRBJ1-4; D remains unclear. TRBV5-3 qualifies as an ORF whose function is uncertain. The CDR3 has 16 residues. V shed 1 base and J shed 11 bases, with 21 bases lying between them. The CDR3 nucleotides read TGTGCCAGAAGCTTGAGTTTTGACGGCCCCTTGGAGAAACTGTTTTTT. Translation: CARSLSFDGPLEKLFF.

This chain joins TRBV6-1 and TRBJ1-1; the D gene is possibly TRBD1 (5 bases). The germline CDR1 and CDR2 sequences are MNHNS and SASEGT. V was shortened by 2 bases and J by 13 bases, with 20 bases between the two germline ends. This CDR3 region has 14 residues. The CDR3 coding sequence is TGTGCCAGCAGTGAATACCGGCAGGGTAGGGTCTTTTTCTTT. This gives the protein CASSEYRQGRVFFF.

The chain has TRBV9 and TRBJ1-5; TRBD1 might be the D (5 bases). The CDR3 is 14 amino acids. CDR1 is SGDLS and CDR2 is YYNGEE in the germline V gene. V lost 0 bases, J lost 5 bases, and 9 bases lay in between. The CDR3 protein is CASSVDGGYQPQHF. CDR3 in DNA: TGTGCCAGCAGCGTAGACGGGGGGTATCAGCCCCAGCATTTT.

The genes are TRBV18 and TRBJ2-7, with a weak D call TRBD1 (6 bases). The length of the CDR3 is 12 residues. V gave up 8 bases and J gave up 5 bases, with 13 bases separating them. Germline V gene data show CDR1 as KGHSH and CDR2 as LQKENI. CDR3 protein: CASAIWGHEQYF. The CDR3 nucleotides read TGTGCCAGCGCGATTTGGGGGCACGAGCAGTACTTC.

CDR3 nucleotide sequence: TGTGCCAGCAGTTTGCCGGGACAGGGCCGAACCGGGGAGCTGTTTTTT. Residues: CASSLPGQGRTGELFF. This chain connects TRBV28 to TRBJ2-2; 9 nucleotides match TRBD1. Germline V gives CDR1 MDHEN, CDR2 SYDVKM. With 3 bases clipped from V and 5 bases from J, the junction kept 7 bases outside the gene matches. The CDR3 extends over 16 amino acids.

The chain links TRBV6-5 to TRBJ1-1, with D unresolved. The CDR3 loop spans 15 amino acids. The germline V gene has CDR1 MNHEY and CDR2 SVGAGI. With 0 bases removed from V and 1 base from J, the gap between germline ends came to 9 bases. The CDR3 sequence: CASSYSGGKNTEAFF. CDR3 DNA: TGTGCCAGCAGTTACTCCGGAGGGAAGAACACTGAAGCTTTCTTT.

The gene calls are TRBV7-6 and TRBJ1-1; TRBD1 might be the D (6 bases). Trimming removed 1 base from V and 7 bases from J, with 10 bases in between. The CDR3 runs to 13 residues. Germline V gives CDR1 SGHVS, CDR2 FNYEAQ. CDR3 nucleotides: TGTGCCAGCAGCTTAGTCAGGGGCGGTGAAGCTTTCTTT. The encoded protein is CASSLVRGGEAFF.

The chain's CDR3 is CASGPGGLVTEAFF. CDR3 DNA sequence: TGTGCCAGTGGACCAGGAGGGTTGGTCACTGAAGCTTTCTTT. The gene calls are TRBV19 and TRBJ1-1; no clear D gene. CDR3 length: 14 residues. In germline, CDR1 is LNHDA, CDR2 SQIVND (reference sequence). Trimming pared 8 bases from V and 4 bases from J, leaving 17 bases between. Full variable domain (rest looked up from reference TRBV19 and TRBJ1-1): DGGITQSPKYLFRKEGQNVTLSCEQNLNHDAMYWYRQDPGQGLRLIYYSQIVNDFQKGDIAEGYSVSREKKESFPLTVTSAQKNPTAFYLCASGPGGLVTEAFFGQGTRLTVV.

The chain combines TRBV7-9 with TRBJ1-2; 8 bases match TRBD1. Trimming removed 4 bases from V and 8 bases from J; junction bases left unmatched: 9. Germline V gene sequence: CDR1 SEHNR, CDR2 FQNEAQ (reference sequence). CDR3 size: 14 residues. Here the CDR3 DNA reads TGTGCCAGCAGCTCCCGACAGGGGCCGTACGGCTACACCTTC. It translates to CASSSRQGPYGYTF. The full variable domain, completed using reference TRBV7-9 and TRBJ1-2, is DTGVSQNPRHKITKRGQNVTFRCDPISEHNRLYWYRQTLGQGPEFLTYFQNEAQLEKSRLLSDRFSAERPKGSFSTLEIQRTEQGDSAMYLCASSSRQGPYGYTFGSGTRLTVV.

The CDR3 here is CASSLRTGDTGELFF. CDR3 DNA: TGCGCCAGCAGCCTCCGGACAGGGGACACCGGGGAGCTGTTTTTT. This chain uses TRBV5-1 with TRBJ2-2; 9 bases map to TRBD1. Trimming cost V 4 bases and J 3 bases; bases outside gene matches: 4. CDR3 size: 15 residues. Germline CDR1 SGHRS, CDR2 YFSETQ.

This chain uses TRBV11-2 with TRBJ1-5; D call uncertain. CDR1 SGHAT and CDR2 FQNNGV come from the germline V gene. The CDR3 has 14 residues. The ends were cut back, 1 base at V and 3 bases at J, with 7 bases in the middle. In nucleotides, the CDR3 is TGTGCCAGCAGCTTAGCGGGGTTCAATCAGCCCCAGCATTTT. Residues: CASSLAGFNQPQHF.